The clone carrying this TCR beta chain was counted at least ten times. What it recognizes is unknown. A TCRbeta library incorporating unique molecular identifiers was prepared. TCRdb re-derived calls from the PCR reads in MiXCR, one entry per CDR3 protein. The data contain about 210,000 distinct CDR3 sequences, roughly 15% of them seen just once; the ten biggest clones take up approximately 40%. This record comes from a study of T-cell reconstitution after alpha-beta-depleted transplantation in children. Overall study findings and caveats: Expanded graft clones, several hundred of them, were reportedly the source of alpha-beta T cells about two months after transplant. Newly generated T cells supplied most T-cell counts and diversity one year post-transplant. Surviving recipient T cells and thymic progenitors accounted for the high day-60 TCRbeta diversity observed in some patients.

The material was PBMCs, mostly from graft donor cells, obtained 360 days after TCRalphabeta/CD19-depleted stem cell transplant. The sequence was collected from a male patient between 2 and 9 years old who had a stem cell transplant for acute lymphoblastic leukemia, so the T cells may come from the graft donor.

DNA of the CDR3: TGTGCCAGCAGTTACTCACCAGGTAACACTGAAGCTTTCTTT. It yields the protein CASSYSPGNTEAFF. The chain recombines TRBV6-5 with TRBJ1-1, with no clear D. CDR1 and CDR2 (germline): MNHEY, SVGAGI. V lost 0 bases, J lost 2 bases, and 7 bases lay in between. This CDR3 has 14 amino acids.